What follows are 15 T cell receptor beta chains derived from one specimen sequenced in a study of T cell repertoires in cytomegalovirus infection. TCRdb re-analysed the reads in MiXCR, keeping a single row per CDR3 protein. The sample contains roughly 230,000 distinct CDR3 sequences, over 15% of which appear only once. The sequencing sample was made of CD8+ T cells from PBMCs. These receptors were taken from a human donor in good health (CMV status not recorded). Some clones in this sample may be carry-over from other donors' samples.

This clonotype was detected a few times. CDR3 protein: CASSQRTGNPRYEQYF. Here the CDR3 DNA reads TGTGCCAGCAGCCAACGGACAGGGAATCCACGCTACGAGCAGTACTTC. The J gene is TRBJ2-7, the V gene TRBV3-1; 8 nucleotides match TRBD1. This CDR3 spans 16 amino acids. Per germline, CDR1 LGHDT and CDR2 YNNKEL (reference sequence). The V gene end was trimmed by 2 bases and the J gene end by 3 bases; junction bases not matched to a gene: 9.

This clonotype was seen a few times. The chain carries TRBV6-6 and TRBJ1-5, with D possibly TRBD1 on 5 matching bases. The CDR3 is 15 residues long. Germline loops: CDR1 MNHNY, CDR2 SVGAGI (reference sequence). V was clipped by 0 bases and J by 4 bases, with 10 bases between them. The DNA of the CDR3 is TGTGCCAGCAGTTACTCGCGGCAGGGTAATCAGCCCCAGCATTTT. It is translated as CASSYSRQGNQPQHF.

This chain links TRBV20-1 with TRBJ2-2; D remains unclear. Germline assignment: CDR1 DFQATT and CDR2 SNEGSKA (reference sequence). The CDR3 sequence is 17 residues long. The V end lost 0 bases, the J end lost 4 bases, and 18 bases lay between the germline ends. The CDR3 nucleotides are TGCAGTGCTAGAGATCCTCTAGGGCCCTATGGCACCGGGGAGCTGTTTTTT. Translated: CSARDPLGPYGTGELFF.

This clonotype showed up many times. The V gene is TRBV7-2, the J gene TRBJ2-3; 7 bases line up with TRBD2. From germline, CDR1 is SGHTA and CDR2 FQGNSA. The length of the CDR3 is 11 residues. J was trimmed by 14 bases and V by 3 bases; bases with no gene match: 5. The CDR3 reads CASSLGRALYF. DNA of the CDR3: TGTGCCAGCAGCTTGGGGAGGGCACTGTATTTT.

Comments on this clonotype: This sequence may be a read error, since a much larger clone differs from it by one base. The chain couples TRBV7-6 to TRBJ1-1; the D is unclear. CDR1 SGHVS and CDR2 FNYEAQ come from the germline V gene. This CDR3 spans 13 amino acids. The CDR3 coding sequence is TGTGCCAGCAGGGCGGACGGGAACACTGAAGCTTCCTTT. Amino acids: CASRADGNTEASF.

This clonotype was observed at least ten times. This rearrangement joins TRBV7-6 to TRBJ2-7, with 9 bases aligning to TRBD1. The CDR3 is made up of 19 amino acids. The ends lost 0 bases at V and 2 bases at J; junction bases unmatched: 14. Germline V CDR1 and CDR2: SGHVS, FNYEAQ. The CDR3 protein is CASSLAISTSGTGPYEQYF. The CDR3 nucleotides are TGTGCCAGCAGCTTAGCTATCTCGACCTCCGGGACAGGGCCCTACGAGCAGTACTTC.

The chain links TRBV2 to TRBJ2-7, with 12 nucleotides matching TRBD2. The CDR3 totals 15 residues. V lost 6 bases to trimming and J lost 3 bases; unmatched junction nucleotides: 6. Germline V CDR1 and CDR2: SNHLY, FYNNEI. CDR3 sequence (DNA): TGTGCCAGCAGAGAACTAGCGGGGGGCCACTACGAGCAGTACTTC. It yields the protein CASRELAGGHYEQYF.

This clonotype was recorded a few times. This sequence joins TRBV7-2 and TRBJ2-1; 8 bases fit TRBD2. Per germline, CDR1 SGHTA and CDR2 FQGNSA. CDR3 length: 15 amino acids. V shed 5 bases, J shed 2 bases, and the junction held 5 bases outside the gene matches. CDR3 amino acids: CASSAASGPYNEQFF. As DNA, the CDR3 is TGTGCCAGCAGCGCCGCTAGCGGGCCCTACAATGAGCAGTTCTTC.

The chain carries TRBV5-1 and TRBJ1-2; D perhaps matches TRBD1 (6 bases). V lost 4 bases and J lost 2, with 9 bases in between. Germline assignment: CDR1 SGHRS and CDR2 YFSETQ. The CDR3 length is 13 residues. The chain's CDR3 is CASSPGENYGYTF. DNA for the CDR3: TGCGCCAGCAGCCCAGGGGAGAACTATGGCTACACCTTC.

The genes are TRBV29-1 and TRBJ2-2; D assignment may be TRBD1 or TRBD2 (6 bases each). Looked up from germline, CDR1 is SQVTM and CDR2 is ANQGSEA. The CDR3 has 15 amino acids. With 4 bases removed from V and 1 base from J, the gap between germline ends came to 13 bases. The CDR3 coding sequence is TGCAGCGTTGCGCCGGGGGCGAGGAACACCGGGGAGCTGTTTTTT. Protein sequence: CSVAPGARNTGELFF.

This clonotype occurred a few times. The chain links TRBV5-4 to TRBJ2-7; TRBD1 matches 8 bases. The CDR3 sequence is 14 residues long. Trimming removed 3 bases from V and 5 bases from J; junction bases left unmatched: 7. The germline V gene encodes CDR1 SGHNT and CDR2 YYREEE (reference sequence). The CDR3 sequence: CASSSDRAANEQYF. Written as DNA, the CDR3 is TGTGCCAGCAGCTCGGACAGGGCCGCCAACGAGCAGTACTTC.

There are a few counts of this clonotype. The genes are TRBV28 and TRBJ1-1; 7 bases align to TRBD1. Germline V gives CDR1 MDHEN, CDR2 SYDVKM. The V and J ends lost 0 bases and 2 bases, in that order; junction bases with no gene match: 6. The CDR3 runs 16 residues. CDR3 region: CASSLWADRLNTEAFF. The CDR3 bases are TGTGCCAGCAGTTTATGGGCGGACAGGTTAAACACTGAAGCTTTCTTT.

The J gene is TRBJ2-1, the V gene TRBV7-6, with 14 bases that match TRBD2. The V gene end was trimmed by 5 bases and the J gene end by 5 bases; junction bases not matched to a gene: 8. In germline, CDR1 is SGHVS, CDR2 FNYEAQ. This CDR3 spans 17 amino acids. The CDR3: CASSTRGLAGVNNEQFF. CDR3 coding DNA: TGTGCCAGCAGCACAAGGGGACTAGCGGGGGTGAACAATGAGCAGTTCTTC.

In this sample, this clonotype turned up a few times. This chain links TRBV9 with TRBJ1-2, with 9 positions matching TRBD1. This CDR3 region has 16 residues. J gave up 4 bases and V 0 bases, and 7 bases lay outside the gene matches. Germline CDR1 is SGDLS and CDR2 is YYNGEE. The CDR3 DNA reads as TGTGCCAGCAGCGTAGCTGGACAGGGGCCAGGCTATGGCTACACCTTC. It encodes CASSVAGQGPGYGYTF. Looking up the rest from reference TRBV9 and TRBJ1-2 gives the full variable domain: DSGVTQTPKHLITATGQRVTLRCSPRSGDLSVYWYQQSLDQGLQFLIQYYNGEERAKGNILERFSAQQFPDLHSELNLSSLELGDSALYFCASSVAGQGPGYGYTFGSGTRLTVV.

CDR3 nucleotides: TGTGCCAGCAGTGATGAGGGACCTGAGCAGTTCTTC. It is translated as CASSDEGPEQFF. V and J are TRBV2 and TRBJ2-1, with D tentatively TRBD1 or TRBD2 (5 bases each). The V and J ends lost 3 bases and 9 bases respectively, with 9 bases between them. The CDR3 contains 12 residues. In germline, CDR1 is SNHLY, CDR2 FYNNEI.